The rows below give T cell receptor beta chains drawn from one sample of a study of CD8+ T cells in alopecia areata. Measured with immunoSEQ multiplex PCR; TCRdb has only the in-frame clones, and not every one. The sample includes 140,000 to 150,000 clones, roughly 62% of them seen just once. The source material was CD4+ T cells sorted from blood, sampled at week 0. All receptors derive from a human donor with alopecia areata. Each CDR3 is given with its conserved first and last residue. D genes are given only for firm matches. Some rows mark clone size as missing; the rest say once, few, many or name a class of expanded clone.

>NA|TRBV27|few|TRBJ1-2
CASSLSGGYGYTF
TGTGCCAGCAGTTTATCCGGTGGCTATGGCTACACCTTC
>TRBD1|TRBV25-1|NA|TRBJ2-7
CASSGTGTGLHEQYF
TGTGCCAGCAGTGGAACCGGGACAGGTCTCCACGAGCAGTACTTC
>TRBD1|TRBV7-6|once|TRBJ2-5
CASSSGQGDRETQYF
TGTGCCAGCAGCTCAGGACAGGGAGATCGAGAGACCCAGTACTTC
>NA|TRBV2|NA|TRBJ2-5
CASGVEETQYF
TGTGCCAGCGGGGTGGAGGAGACCCAGTACTTC
>TRBD2|TRBV6-5|NA|TRBJ2-1
CASRDSGGPYNEQFF
TGTGCCAGCAGGGATAGCGGGGGGCCTTACAATGAGCAGTTCTTC
>NA|TRBV10-3|NA|TRBJ2-6
CAIGEAAGRSSGANVLTF
TGTGCCATCGGGGAGGCTGCGGGAAGGAGCTCTGGGGCCAACGTCCTGACTTTC
>NA|TRBV7-9|NA|TRBJ1-2
CASSALWDFSSYTF
TGTGCCAGCAGCGCGCTTTGGGACTTCTCCAGCTACACCTTC
>NA|TRBV15|NA|TRBJ1-1
CATSRRPPREGDTEAFF
TGTGCCACCAGCAGACGCCCTCCCAGGGAGGGTGACACTGAAGCTTTCTTT
>TRBD2|TRBV5-1|NA|TRBJ2-7
CASSLERGPYEQYF
TGCGCCAGCAGCTTGGAGCGGGGGCCCTACGAGCAGTACTTC
>NA|TRBV11-1|NA|TRBJ2-1
CASSEFLSNEQFF
TGTGCCAGCAGCGAATTCCTCTCGAATGAGCAGTTCTTC
>NA|TRBV29-1|NA|TRBJ2-3
CSVDAGPSTDTQYF
TGCAGCGTTGACGCAGGCCCCAGCACAGATACGCAGTATTTT
>NA|TRBV28|NA|TRBJ2-7
CASSTTVYEQYF
TGTGCCAGCAGCACGACAGTCTACGAGCAGTACTTC
>NA|TRBV9|few|TRBJ2-5
CASSVTGRETQYF
TGTGCCAGCAGCGTAACAGGGCGAGAGACCCAGTACTTC
>TRBD1|TRBV11-3|few|TRBJ2-7
CASSLGQGAYEQYF
TGTGCCAGCAGCTTAGGACAGGGGGCCTACGAGCAGTACTTC
>NA|TRBV7-2|NA|TRBJ2-7
CASSTSANLPLYEQYF
TGTGCCAGCAGCACATCAGCCAACCTGCCCCTCTACGAGCAGTACTTC
>NA|TRBV5-1|NA|TRBJ1-6
CASSLGTNNSPLHF
TGCGCCAGCAGCTTGGGTACTAATAATTCACCCCTCCACTTT
>TRBD1|TRBV6-5|NA|TRBJ1-2
CASSDRANYGYTF
TGTGCCAGCAGTGACAGGGCCAACTATGGCTACACCTTC
>NA|TRBV2|NA|TRBJ1-1
CASSTGKAFF
TGTGCCAGCAGTACAGGGAAGGCTTTCTTT
>TRBD1|TRBV7-9|many|TRBJ1-4
CASRSRTGSEKLFF
TGTGCCAGCCGTAGCCGGACAGGGAGTGAAAAACTGTTTTTT
>TRBD2|TRBV5-1|few|TRBJ2-5
CASSSGLAGGSRETQYF
TGCGCCAGCAGCTCCGGACTAGCGGGGGGGAGTAGAGAGACCCAGTACTTC
>NA|TRBV6-5|NA|TRBJ1-2
CASSYYGGGYTF
TGTGCCAGCAGTTATTACGGTGGCGGCTACACCTTC
>TRBD1|TRBV10-3|NA|TRBJ2-2
CASPYEGQGRGGELFF
TGTGCCTCCCCCTATGAGGGACAGGGGAGAGGCGGGGAGCTGTTTTTT
>TRBD1|TRBV7-2|NA|TRBJ1-4
CASSSRQGGVEKLFF
TGTGCCAGCAGCTCAAGACAGGGAGGAGTTGAAAAACTGTTTTTT
>TRBD1|TRBV6-5|NA|TRBJ2-2
CASSYEDRGAGELFF
TGTGCCAGCAGTTACGAGGACAGGGGCGCCGGGGAGCTGTTTTTT